The following is a T cell receptor beta chain sequence with its context. Antigen specificity is unknown. The data were taken from a study of T cell responses to AZD1222 COVID-19 vaccine. The study's findings and limits: Baseline testing showed seropositivity in only a handful of AZD1222 recipients.

The germline CDR1 and CDR2 sequences are SGHNT and YENEEA. The CDR3 consists of 13 residues. Trimming took 4 bases from V and 2 from J, leaving 9 bases between them. TCRdb keeps only in-frame clones here, not all; method: immunoSEQ multiplex PCR. This table holds around 120,000 clones, 92% found once. This chain joins TRBV11-3 and TRBJ2-7; no firm D call. Sequenced material: peripheral blood, taken on day 0 of AZD1222 vaccination. The receptor was derived from an adult in good health. The chain's CDR3 is CASSSRATYEQYF. CDR3 in DNA: TGTGCCAGCAGCTCTCGGGCAACCTACGAGCAGTACTTC.